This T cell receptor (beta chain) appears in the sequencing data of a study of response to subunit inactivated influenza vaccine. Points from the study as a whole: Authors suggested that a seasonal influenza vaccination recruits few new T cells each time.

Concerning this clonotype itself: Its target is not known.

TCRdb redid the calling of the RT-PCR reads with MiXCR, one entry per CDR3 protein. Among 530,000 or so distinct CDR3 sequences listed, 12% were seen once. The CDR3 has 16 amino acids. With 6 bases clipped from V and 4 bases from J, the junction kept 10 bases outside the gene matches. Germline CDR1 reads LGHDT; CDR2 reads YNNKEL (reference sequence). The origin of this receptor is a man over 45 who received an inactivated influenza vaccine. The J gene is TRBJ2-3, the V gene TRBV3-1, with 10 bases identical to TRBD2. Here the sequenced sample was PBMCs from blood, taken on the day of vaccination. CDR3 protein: CASSTTGTSAPDTQYF. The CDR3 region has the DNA TGTGCCAGCAGTACCACCGGGACTAGCGCTCCAGATACGCAGTATTTT.